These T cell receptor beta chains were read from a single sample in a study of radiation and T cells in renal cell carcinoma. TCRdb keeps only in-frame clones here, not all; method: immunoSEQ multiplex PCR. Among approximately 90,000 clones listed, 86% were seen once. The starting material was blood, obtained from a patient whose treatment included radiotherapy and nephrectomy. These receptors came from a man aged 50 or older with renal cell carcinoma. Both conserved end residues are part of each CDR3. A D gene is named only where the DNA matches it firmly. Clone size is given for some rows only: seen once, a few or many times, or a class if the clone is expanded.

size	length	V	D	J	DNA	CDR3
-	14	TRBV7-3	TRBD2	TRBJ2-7	TGTGCCAGCAGCCGACTAGCGGGAGGATACGAGCAGTACTTC	CASSRLAGGYEQYF
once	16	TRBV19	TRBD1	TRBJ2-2	TGTGCCAGTAGTATAAGACAGGGGGCGGTCACCGGGGAGCTGTTTTTT	CASSIRQGAVTGELFF
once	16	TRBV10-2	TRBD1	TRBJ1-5	TGCGCCAGCAGTCCCCCAGGACAGGGGCCCAATCAGCCCCAGCATTTT	CASSPPGQGPNQPQHF
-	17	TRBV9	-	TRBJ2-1	TGTGCCAGCAGCTTGGGCGGGCCTGGAGCCTCCTACAATGAGCAGTTCTTC	CASSLGGPGASYNEQFF
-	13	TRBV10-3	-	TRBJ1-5	TGTGCCATCAGCGGACAGACCAATCAGCCCCAGCATTTT	CAISGQTNQPQHF
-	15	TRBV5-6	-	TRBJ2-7	TGTGCCAGCAGGCCGGGACCCCGTGAGTTGATCGAGCAGTACTTC	CASRPGPRELIEQYF
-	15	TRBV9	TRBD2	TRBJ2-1	TGTGCCAGCAGCGTTAGCGGGGGCTCCTACAATGAGCAGTTCTTC	CASSVSGGSYNEQFF
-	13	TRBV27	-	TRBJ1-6	TGTGCCAGCAGTCCACAAAGGGATTCACCCCTCCACTTT	CASSPQRDSPLHF
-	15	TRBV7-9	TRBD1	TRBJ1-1	TGTGCCAGCAGCTTAGACAGGGGTTTGAACACTGAAGCTTTCTTT	CASSLDRGLNTEAFF
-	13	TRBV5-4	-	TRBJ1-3	TGTGCCAGCAGCTTGGAAACTGGAAACACCATATATTTT	CASSLETGNTIYF
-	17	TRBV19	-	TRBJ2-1	TGTGCCAGTAGTTTCCCACCCACGGATCGGGGGCGACTCGAGCAGTTCTTC	CASSFPPTDRGRLEQFF
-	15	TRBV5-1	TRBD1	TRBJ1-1	TGCGCCAGCAGCTTACGGACAGGGGGCAACACTGAAGCTTTCTTT	CASSLRTGGNTEAFF
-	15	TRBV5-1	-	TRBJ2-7	TGCGCCAGCAGCCCGGTAGGATCCAGGGCCTACGAGCAGTACTTC	CASSPVGSRAYEQYF
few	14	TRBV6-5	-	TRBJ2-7	TGTGCCAGCAAAGGGGGGCTCTGGACTTACGAGCAGTACTTC	CASKGGLWTYEQYF
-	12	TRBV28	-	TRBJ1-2	TGTGCCACCGCAGAGGGGGTGCCTGGCTACACCTTC	CATAEGVPGYTF
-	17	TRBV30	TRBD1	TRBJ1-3	TGTGCCTGGAGTACCCTAGGACAGGCGACCTCTGGAAACACCATATATTTT	CAWSTLGQATSGNTIYF
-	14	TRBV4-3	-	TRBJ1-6	TGCGCCAGCAGCCAACAGGGTTATAATTCACCCCTCCACTTT	CASSQQGYNSPLHF
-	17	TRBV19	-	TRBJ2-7	TGTGCCAGTAGTATATACGGCGCAGGGAGGAGCTCCTACGAGCAGTACTTC	CASSIYGAGRSSYEQYF
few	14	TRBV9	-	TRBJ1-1	TGTGCCAGCAGCGTAGGGGGGGCCTGGACTGAAGCTTTCTTT	CASSVGGAWTEAFF
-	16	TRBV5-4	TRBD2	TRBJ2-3	TGTGCCAGCAGCTTCATGGCGGGGGGGCAGGGAGATACGCAGTATTTT	CASSFMAGGQGDTQYF
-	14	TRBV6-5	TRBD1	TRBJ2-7	TGTGCCAGCAGTTCGGGACAGGACCTTGGGGAGCAGTACTTC	CASSSGQDLGEQYF
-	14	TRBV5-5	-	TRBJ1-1	TGTGCCAGCAGCGCCTCTGGGATCCGAAATGAAGCTTTCTTT	CASSASGIRNEAFF
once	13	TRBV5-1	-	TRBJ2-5	TGCGCCAGCAGCCAAACAGTCCAAGAGACCCAGTACTTC	CASSQTVQETQYF
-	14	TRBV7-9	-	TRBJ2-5	TGTGCCAGCAGCTTAGCGCAGGGGGGAGAGACCCAGTACTTC	CASSLAQGGETQYF
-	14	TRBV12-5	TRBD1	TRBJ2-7	TGTGCTAGTGGGGGGGACAGTACCCCCTACGAGCAGTACTTC	CASGGDSTPYEQYF
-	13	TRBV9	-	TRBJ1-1	TGTGCCAGCAGCGGAGGAGGGTTTACTGAAGCTTTCTTT	CASSGGGFTEAFF
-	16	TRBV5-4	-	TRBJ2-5	TGTGCCAGCAGCTTGGGGGGGGCTAGCGGACAAGAGACCCAGTACTTC	CASSLGGASGQETQYF
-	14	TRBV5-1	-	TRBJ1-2	TGCGCCAGCAGCTTGGACGCGGCTAACTATGGCTACACCTTC	CASSLDAANYGYTF
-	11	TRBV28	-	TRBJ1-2	TGTGCCAGCAGTTTCAGGCATGGCTACACCTTC	CASSFRHGYTF
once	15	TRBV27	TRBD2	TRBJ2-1	TGTGCCAGCAGTGAAAAGACCGGGACTAGGATGGGGCAGTTCTTC	CASSEKTGTRMGQFF
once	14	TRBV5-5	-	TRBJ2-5	TGTGCCAGCAGCTTGTGGCACAGTCAAGAGACCCAGTACTTC	CASSLWHSQETQYF
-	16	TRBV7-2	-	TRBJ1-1	TGTGCCAGCAGCCCTCCGGGAGGAAAGGGTCGGGCTGAAGCTTTCTTT	CASSPPGGKGRAEAFF
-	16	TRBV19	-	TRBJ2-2	TGTGCCAGTACCAATCCCACAGGGTCGGACACCGGGGAGCTGTTTTTT	CASTNPTGSDTGELFF
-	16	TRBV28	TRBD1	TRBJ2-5	TGTGCCAGCAGTCCGGTGACAGGGTGGAGTCAAGAGACCCAGTACTTC	CASSPVTGWSQETQYF
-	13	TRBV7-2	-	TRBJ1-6	TGTGCCAGCAGCTTATATGCGGATTCACCCCTCCACTTT	CASSLYADSPLHF
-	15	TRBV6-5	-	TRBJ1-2	TGTGCCAGCAGTTACTCGTATTCAGGGGCGGGCGGCTACACCTTC	CASSYSYSGAGGYTF
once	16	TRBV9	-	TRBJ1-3	TGTGCCAGCAGCGTAGGGGCAGGGTCGGAAGGAAACACCATATATTTT	CASSVGAGSEGNTIYF
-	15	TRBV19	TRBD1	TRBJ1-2	TGTGCCAGTAGTATGAGGACAGGCCGTAACTATGGCTACACCTTC	CASSMRTGRNYGYTF
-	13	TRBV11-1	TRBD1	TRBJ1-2	TGTGCCAGCAGCCACCGGGACAGCTATGGCTACACCTTC	CASSHRDSYGYTF
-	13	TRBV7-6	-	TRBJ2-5	TGTGCCAGCAGCCGGGCCAGACAAGAGACCCAGTACTTC	CASSRARQETQYF
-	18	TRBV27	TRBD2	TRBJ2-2	TGTGCCAGCAGCACTCCTTTAGGCCTAGCGGGAGTCCCCGGGGAGCTGTTTTTT	CASSTPLGLAGVPGELFF
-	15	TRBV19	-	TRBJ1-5	TGTGCCAGTAGTCGCCCCCGGGGTCCGTATCAGCCCCAGCATTTT	CASSRPRGPYQPQHF
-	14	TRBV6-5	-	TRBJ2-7	TGTGCCAGCAGTTACTCACCAGGGTCCGAGGAGCAGTACTTC	CASSYSPGSEEQYF
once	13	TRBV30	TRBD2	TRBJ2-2	TGTGCCTGGAGTCCGACGGGGGGTAGTGGGCTGTTTTTT	CAWSPTGGSGLFF
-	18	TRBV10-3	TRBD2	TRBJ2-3	TGTGCCATCAGACCCGGACTAGCGGGGGGGCCTAACACAGATACGCAGTATTTT	CAIRPGLAGGPNTDTQYF
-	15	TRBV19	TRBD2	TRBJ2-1	TGTGCCAGTAGTATGGGAGCGGGAGGGTTCAATGAGCAGTTCTTC	CASSMGAGGFNEQFF
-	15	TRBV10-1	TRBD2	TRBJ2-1	TGCGCCAGCAGTGACACCGCGGGAGGGCCAAATGAGCAGTTCTTC	CASSDTAGGPNEQFF
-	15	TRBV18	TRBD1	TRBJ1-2	TGTGCCAGCTCACCTGGACAGGGGGAATCGTCTGGCTACACCTTC	CASSPGQGESSGYTF
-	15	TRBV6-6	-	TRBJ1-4	TGTGCCAGCAGTTACATTCGGGGGGCAGATGAAAAACTGTTTTTT	CASSYIRGADEKLFF
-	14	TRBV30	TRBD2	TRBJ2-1	TGTGCCTGGAGTGTACGGGCGGGAGGCAATGAGCAGTTCTTC	CAWSVRAGGNEQFF
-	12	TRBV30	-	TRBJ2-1	TGTGCCTGGAGTAGGGAATACAATGAGCAGTTCTTC	CAWSREYNEQFF
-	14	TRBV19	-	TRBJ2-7	TGTGCCAGTAGTACCCAGACAGCGTCCTACGAGCAGTACTTC	CASSTQTASYEQYF
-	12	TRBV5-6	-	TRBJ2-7	TGTGCCAGCAGCTGGAGGGGTTACGAGCAGTACTTC	CASSWRGYEQYF
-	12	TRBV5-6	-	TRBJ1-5	TGTGCCAGCAGCTTGGGCTATAGGCCCCAGCATTTT	CASSLGYRPQHF